One and the same sample provided the 17 T cell receptor beta chains below, sequenced in a study of technical replicates of blood from a handful of donors. Clones were sequenced by immunoSEQ multiplex PCR, and TCRdb holds only the in-frame ones, with some missing. The sample lists fewer than 100,000 clones, roughly 90% occurring once. Sequencing was performed on T cells isolated from PBMCs. These receptors all come from a human donor in good health.

The chain links TRBV7-8 to TRBJ2-3; D remains unclear. Germline V gene lookup returns CDR1 SGHVS and CDR2 FQNEAQ. Trimming left V 1 base short and J 0 bases short, with 11 bases between. The CDR3 totals 16 residues. CDR3 region: CASSLDAGTSTDTQYF. CDR3 sequence (DNA): TGTGCCAGCAGCTTAGATGCAGGCACCAGCACAGATACGCAGTATTTT.

V gene TRBV2 combines with J gene TRBJ1-1; TRBD1 matches 8 bases. CDR3 length equals 14 residues. Germline CDR1 reads SNHLY; CDR2 reads FYNNEI. The trim removed 5 bases at V and 5 bases at J, leaving 7 bases unmatched. The CDR3 nucleotides read TGTGCCAGCAGTTGGACAGGGTCTCGGACTGAAGCTTTCTTT. Amino acids: CASSWTGSRTEAFF.

This clone showed up just once. This chain joins TRBV5-1 and TRBJ2-5; unclear D gene. The germline V and J ends were trimmed by 4 bases and 1 base, with 11 bases remaining between them. This CDR3 region has 14 residues. The germline CDR1 and CDR2 sequences are SGHRS and YFSETQ. The CDR3 DNA reads TGCGCCAGCAGCCCCCGACAAGCCCAAGAGACCCAGTACTTC. Translated: CASSPRQAQETQYF.

The J gene is TRBJ1-1, the V gene TRBV19; D may be TRBD1 (5 bases). The CDR3 runs to 15 residues. Germline lookup yields CDR1 LNHDA and CDR2 SQIVND (reference sequence). Between the trimmed V and J ends, which lost 1 base and 0 bases, there was a span of 9 bases. Here the CDR3 DNA reads TGTGCCAGTAGTATAGGTCCAGGGATGAACACTGAAGCTTTCTTT. Residues: CASSIGPGMNTEAFF.

V gene TRBV6-1 combines with J gene TRBJ1-3, with 7 positions matching TRBD1. The ends lost 4 bases at V and 0 bases at J; junction bases unmatched: 12. Looked up from germline, CDR1 is MNHNS and CDR2 is SASEGT. The CDR3 spans 18 residues. CDR3 protein: CASSAGQPNHYSGNTIYF. The CDR3 DNA is TGTGCCAGCAGTGCGGGACAGCCAAACCATTACTCTGGAAACACCATATATTTT.

The chain is built from TRBV6-1 and TRBJ2-7; TRBD2 aligns across 7 bases. CDR1 is MNHNS, CDR2 SASEGT, per germline. The CDR3 covers 11 residues. V lost 7 bases, J lost 6 bases, and 3 bases stayed unmatched. The CDR3, as DNA: TGTGCCAGCACCCCGGGGGGCGAGCAGTACTTC. Protein: CASTPGGEQYF.

V and J are TRBV10-1 and TRBJ2-2; D might be TRBD2 (6 bases). Trimming removed 2 bases from V and 8 bases from J, with 24 bases in between. Germline V lookup: CDR1 WNHNN, CDR2 SYGVQD (reference sequence). This CDR3 has 18 residues. The CDR3 region is CASSERIGGTPTRGELFF. CDR3 nucleotides: TGCGCCAGCAGTGAGAGAATAGGAGGGACCCCTACTAGGGGGGAGCTGTTTTTT.

This chain joins TRBV11-3 and TRBJ2-7; 8 bases align to TRBD2. V shed 0 bases and J 5 bases; nucleotides not matched to a gene: 9. The CDR3 consists of 16 residues. The germline gives CDR1 SGHNT, CDR2 YENEEA. CDR3 region: CASSLDGREGRDEQYF. The CDR3 coding sequence is TGTGCCAGCAGCTTAGATGGCCGGGAGGGCCGGGACGAGCAGTACTTC.

V and J are TRBV9 and TRBJ2-5, with TRBD2 matching 10 bases. The CDR3 contains 16 residues. The trim removed 1 base at V and 1 base at J, leaving 4 bases unmatched. Germline loops: CDR1 SGDLS, CDR2 YYNGEE. This CDR3 is CASSVSWTSGQETQYF. CDR3 nucleotides: TGTGCCAGCAGCGTAAGTTGGACTAGCGGCCAAGAGACCCAGTACTTC.

This chain joins TRBV7-9 and TRBJ1-5; D is undetermined. The V end was cut by 5 bases, the J end by 2 bases, with 13 bases between. Germline CDR1 SEHNR, CDR2 FQNEAQ (reference sequence). This CDR3 has 15 residues. As DNA, the CDR3 is TGTGCCAGCAGCCGTGCTGAGGGTGGCAATCAGCCCCAGCATTTT. Protein sequence: CASSRAEGGNQPQHF.

V usage is TRBV7-8 and J usage is TRBJ2-3; 7 bases fit TRBD2. V lost 7 bases and J lost 1; bases outside the gene matches: 5. The CDR3 length is 14 residues. Germline V gives CDR1 SGHVS, CDR2 FQNEAQ. CDR3 in amino acids: CASIGRGGTDTQYF. The CDR3 nucleotides are TGTGCCAGCATAGGGAGGGGAGGCACAGATACGCAGTATTTT.

This chain uses TRBV4-2 with TRBJ2-7; D possibly corresponds to TRBD1 (5 bases). The germline gives CDR1 LGHNA, CDR2 YNFKEQ. The V end was cut by 0 bases, the J end by 4 bases, with 19 bases between. This CDR3 is 17 amino acids long. The DNA for the CDR3 is TGTGCCAGCAGCCAAGATCTGGGCTTGACAGCTCGATACGAGCAGTACTTC. Translation: CASSQDLGLTARYEQYF.

The J gene is TRBJ2-7, the V gene TRBV11-2, with a weak D call TRBD1 (6 bases). The CDR3 extends over 13 amino acids. Germline CDR1 is SGHAT and CDR2 is FQNNGV. V was trimmed by 5 bases and J by 2 bases, leaving 10 bases between them. The DNA of the CDR3 is TGTGCCAGCAGCCAGGGACATGCCTACGAGCAGTACTTC. As protein: CASSQGHAYEQYF.

This clone is a singleton in its sample. The chain couples TRBV27 to TRBJ1-4; D might be TRBD1 (5 bases). Trimming cost V 6 bases and J 4 bases, with 9 bases left between them. CDR1 and CDR2 (germline): MNHEY, SMNVEV (reference sequence). This CDR3 region has 13 residues. DNA of the CDR3: TGTGCCAGCAGCCAACAGGATAATGAAAAACTGTTTTTT. Protein sequence: CASSQQDNEKLFF.

The chain carries TRBV7-3 and TRBJ2-3; maybe TRBD1 (6 bases). The CDR3 is 19 amino acids. Trimming took off 4 bases at V and 2 bases at J, with 25 bases between the two ends. The V gene's germline CDR1 is SGHTA and CDR2 FQGTGA. The CDR3 reads CASSSIQGRGTRTTDTQYF. CDR3 DNA sequence: TGTGCCAGCAGCTCGATACAGGGAAGGGGCACAAGGACCACAGATACGCAGTATTTT.

The chain couples TRBV6-5 to TRBJ2-1, with TRBD2 matching 10 bases. Germline CDR1 is MNHEY and CDR2 is SVGAGI. The CDR3 has 15 amino acids. The junction had 3 bases not matched to a gene; V was cut back by 5 bases and J by 2 bases. The CDR3, as DNA: TGTGCCAGCAGTCTAACTAGCGGGGCCTACAATGAGCAGTTCTTC. It yields the protein CASSLTSGAYNEQFF.

This rearrangement joins TRBV25-1 to TRBJ1-5, with 7 bases matching TRBD1. Germline V gene data show CDR1 as MGHDK and CDR2 as SYGVNS. This CDR3 spans 14 amino acids. V lost 4 bases to trimming and J lost 2 bases; unmatched junction nucleotides: 2. CDR3 protein: CASSGQGGNQPQHF. Here the CDR3 DNA reads TGTGCCAGCAGTGGACAGGGCGGCAATCAGCCCCAGCATTTT.